These T cell receptor beta chains were read from a single sample in a study of identical twins. TCRdb reprocessed the 5' RACE reads with MiXCR, giving one entry per CDR3 protein. The sample lists hundreds of thousands of distinct CDR3 sequences, about 8.9% occurring once. Another study also made use of these data, one on yellow fever vaccine responses in identical twins.

Sequencing was carried out using memory (CD45RO+) T cells sorted from blood. The origin of the receptors is a young woman in good health. Each CDR3 is given with its conserved first and last residue. Each record gives: D gene, V gene, CDR3 length, J gene, clone size, CDR3 protein, CDR3 DNA. A D gene is named only where the DNA matches it firmly. Clone size is shown for a subset of rows, as once, few, many or a class of expanded clone.

>-|TRBV25-1|15|TRBJ2-4|many
CASSESFAGRNIQYF
TGTGCCAGCAGTGAAAGTTTTGCAGGGAGGAACATTCAGTACTTC
>-|TRBV4-1|15|TRBJ2-6|-
CASSPPRMGANVLTF
TGCGCCAGCAGTCCGCCCCGAATGGGGGCCAACGTCCTGACTTTC
>TRBD2|TRBV24-1|17|TRBJ2-1|many
CATSDTKRGGSYNEQFF
TGTGCCACCAGTGATACCAAGCGGGGGGGCTCCTACAATGAGCAGTTCTTC
>-|TRBV3-1|14|TRBJ2-7|-
CASSQEPRVYEQYF
TGTGCCAGCAGCCAAGAACCCAGGGTCTACGAGCAGTACTTC
>-|TRBV3-1|14|TRBJ1-2|-
CASSQEWDAYGYTF
TGTGCCAGCAGCCAAGAGTGGGACGCCTATGGCTACACCTTC
>-|TRBV10-1|14|TRBJ2-1|many
CASSPRRGANEQFF
TGCGCCAGCAGTCCCAGAAGGGGGGCCAATGAGCAGTTCTTC
>-|TRBV6-1|13|TRBJ1-4|many
CASRPDRTEKLFF
TGTGCCAGCAGACCTGACAGGACTGAAAAACTGTTTTTT
>TRBD2|TRBV6-1|14|TRBJ2-1|few
CASSAGLDYNEQFF
TGTGCCAGCAGTGCGGGACTAGACTACAATGAGCAGTTCTTC
>TRBD2|TRBV27|16|TRBJ2-1|many
CASRTLAGGQYNEQFF
TGTGCCAGCAGAACCTTAGCGGGAGGACAGTACAATGAGCAGTTCTTC
>TRBD1|TRBV3-1|16|TRBJ2-3|-
CASSPRHGTGGDTQYF
TGTGCCAGCAGCCCGCGTCATGGGACAGGCGGGGATACGCAGTATTTT
>-|TRBV10-2|14|TRBJ2-5|few
CASSEGGGPETQYF
TGCGCCAGCAGTGAGGGGGGGGGCCCAGAGACCCAGTACTTC
>-|TRBV20-1|14|TRBJ1-3|few
CSASYLSSGNTIYF
TGCAGTGCTAGCTACCTCAGCTCTGGAAACACCATATATTTT
>TRBD2|TRBV2|16|TRBJ2-4|few
CASSSSGGATKNIQYF
TGTGCCAGCAGTTCTAGCGGGGGCGCGACCAAAAACATTCAGTACTTC
>-|TRBV2|16|TRBJ1-5|few
CASSESVWSSNQPQHF
TGTGCCAGCAGTGAATCTGTATGGAGTAGCAATCAGCCCCAGCATTTT
>TRBD2|TRBV10-3|13|TRBJ2-5|few
CATSNGGQETQYF
TGTGCCACCTCTAACGGGGGGCAAGAGACCCAGTACTTC
>TRBD1|TRBV27|14|TRBJ1-6|-
CASNSGTDNSPLHF
TGTGCCAGCAACTCCGGGACAGATAATTCACCCCTCCACTTT
>TRBD1|TRBV11-1|15|TRBJ2-7|-
CASSPDRGASYEQYF
TGTGCCAGCAGCCCGGACAGGGGAGCGTCCTACGAGCAGTACTTC
>-|TRBV20-1|15|TRBJ1-5|many
CSARAGSLGNQPQHF
TGCAGTGCTAGAGCTGGCAGCCTAGGCAATCAGCCCCAGCATTTT
>-|TRBV15|11|TRBJ2-5|few
CATGIGETQYF
TGTGCCACCGGGATTGGGGAGACCCAGTACTTC
>TRBD2|TRBV15|16|TRBJ2-5|-
CATSTSLAGGQETQYF
TGTGCCACCAGCACGTCCCTAGCGGGAGGGCAAGAGACCCAGTACTTC
>TRBD2|TRBV5-5|15|TRBJ2-1|few
CASRGSGTPYNEQFF
TGTGCCAGCAGAGGGAGCGGGACGCCCTACAATGAGCAGTTCTTC
>TRBD1|TRBV7-9|17|TRBJ2-1|-
CASSLGSGDRGGNEQFF
TGTGCCAGCAGCTTAGGATCTGGGGACAGGGGAGGCAATGAGCAGTTCTTC
>TRBD1|TRBV29-1|12|TRBJ1-1|few
CSGQGLGTEAFF
TGCAGCGGACAGGGATTGGGCACTGAAGCTTTCTTT
>TRBD2|TRBV5-1|17|TRBJ2-7|-
CASSLGLAGRSTYEQYF
TGCGCCAGCAGCTTGGGGCTAGCGGGCCGATCGACCTACGAGCAGTACTTC